The clone carrying this TCR beta chain was detected a few times. V was clipped by 5 bases and J by 2 bases, with 7 bases between them. CDR3 size: 13 residues. This record comes from a study of blood T cells in healthy people across ages. Combining a sample-barcoded 5' primer with a J-beta primer mix, a second PCR ran for about 6 to 11 cycles. In TCRdb, the 5' RACE reads were re-called with MiXCR into one record per CDR3 protein. The repertoire consists of hundreds of thousands of distinct CDR3 sequences, with 40% to 50% occurring once and the leading ten covering 15% to 25%. What was sequenced was blood. This TCR derives from a man aged 55-75 years in good health. The chain recombines TRBV12-3 or TRBV12-4 with TRBJ1-5; D unclear. The DNA for the CDR3 is TGTGCCAGCAGTAAGGACGGCAATCAGCCCCAGCATTTT. Its protein is CASSKDGNQPQHF.